The 21 T cell receptor beta chains presented below share a single source sample, sequenced in a study of T cell responses to AZD1222 COVID-19 vaccine. Clones were read by immunoSEQ multiplex PCR, and TCRdb kept only the in-frame ones, dropping some. Of 100,000 to 150,000 clones listed, roughly nine tenths are singletons. The sequences come from peripheral blood, collected on day 0 of AZD1222 vaccination. The receptors originated from an adult in good health.

The chain uses TRBV30 and TRBJ1-3; unclear D gene. Trimming stripped 3 bases from V and 2 bases from J, with 14 bases between. Germline V gives CDR1 GTSNPN, CDR2 SVGIG (reference sequence). This CDR3 comprises 15 residues. The CDR3 here is CAWRSGRETGNTIYF. The CDR3 bases are TGTGCCTGGAGATCGGGCCGGGAGACTGGAAACACCATATATTTT.

The chain combines TRBV4-1 with TRBJ1-2; D unclear. The CDR3 runs 14 residues. Trimming shortened V by 5 bases and J by 6 bases, and 16 bases separated the two germline ends. CDR1 is MGHRA, CDR2 YSYEKL, per germline. CDR3 residues: CASSGPGTRDGYTF. DNA for the CDR3: TGCGCCAGCAGCGGGCCGGGAACCAGAGATGGCTACACCTTC.

V and J are TRBV5-1 and TRBJ2-2, with TRBD2 matching over 11 bases. V was pared by 2 bases and J by 1 base, with 1 base of the junction left unmatched. CDR1 is SGHRS, CDR2 YFSETQ, per germline. The CDR3 covers 16 residues. The CDR3 DNA is TGCGCCAGCAGCTTTCTAGCGGGGGGGAACACCGGGGAGCTGTTTTTT. This translates into CASSFLAGGNTGELFF.

This sequence joins TRBV6-2 or TRBV6-3 and TRBJ2-5; D is undetermined. Germline CDR1 and CDR2: MNHEY and SVGEGT. The CDR3 spans 13 residues. The germline V and J ends were trimmed by 5 bases and 2 bases, with 9 bases remaining between them. In nucleotides, the CDR3 is TGTGCCAGCAGTACGGGCTGGCAAGAGACCCAGTACTTC. Its translation: CASSTGWQETQYF.

A few counts support this clone. The V and J genes are TRBV10-1 and TRBJ1-1; unclear D gene. The CDR3 runs 14 residues. Germline V gene data show CDR1 as WNHNN and CDR2 as SYGVQD (reference sequence). V lost 10 bases to trimming and J lost 1 base, with 16 bases between them. In DNA form, the CDR3 reads TGCGCCACCTCCCGGGATCCACAGAACACTGAAGCTTTCTTT. Translation gives CATSRDPQNTEAFF.

The gene calls are TRBV6-5 and TRBJ1-1, with 7 nucleotides matching TRBD1. Trimming cost V 0 bases and J 5 bases; bases outside gene matches: 6. Germline CDR1 and CDR2: MNHEY and SVGAGI. This CDR3 has 15 amino acids. The CDR3 spells CASSYSGGIRTEAFF. The CDR3 DNA reads as TGTGCCAGCAGTTACTCAGGGGGCATCCGGACTGAAGCTTTCTTT.

This chain joins TRBV5-1 and TRBJ1-1; tentative D call: TRBD1 (5 bases). This CDR3 has 15 residues. Germline V lookup: CDR1 SGHRS, CDR2 YFSETQ. The ends were cut back, 0 bases at V and 5 bases at J, with 14 bases in the middle. The CDR3 here is CASSLGPGRGTEAFF. CDR3 bases: TGCGCCAGCAGCTTGGGTCCGGGGCGAGGTACTGAAGCTTTCTTT. The full variable domain, completed using reference TRBV5-1 and TRBJ1-1, is KAGVTQTPRYLIKTRGQQVTLSCSPISGHRSVSWYQQTPGQGLQFLFEYFSETQRNKGNFPGRFSGRQFSNSRSEMNVSTLELGDSALYLCASSLGPGRGTEAFFGQGTRLTVV.

The chain combines TRBV10-3 with TRBJ1-2, with 8 bases matching TRBD1. J lost 4 bases, V lost 7 bases, and 11 bases had no gene match. This CDR3 is 15 amino acids long. CDR1 and CDR2 (germline): ENHRY, SYGVKD. The CDR3, as DNA: TGTGCCATCACGATAGGACAGGGCGGAGGCTATGGCTACACCTTC. Amino acid sequence: CAITIGQGGGYGYTF.

The chain carries TRBV4-2 and TRBJ1-2; 8 bases match TRBD1. Germline loops: CDR1 LGHNA, CDR2 YNFKEQ. The CDR3 has 13 amino acids. The junction had 5 bases not matched to a gene; V was cut back by 4 bases and J by 7 bases. The CDR3 nucleotides are TGTGCCAGCAGCCCGCAGGGGGCGCGTGGCTACACCTTC. Its protein is CASSPQGARGYTF.

The chain is built from TRBV7-8 and TRBJ1-2; a possible D gene is TRBD1 (6 bases). The CDR3 covers 13 residues. The V and J ends lost 5 bases and 3 bases respectively, with 10 bases between them. Germline V gene lookup returns CDR1 SGHVS and CDR2 FQNEAQ. CDR3 amino acids: CASSRGGHYGYTF. CDR3 DNA: TGTGCCAGCAGCCGGGGGGGGCACTATGGCTACACCTTC.

The chain recombines TRBV30 with TRBJ2-3; the match to TRBD1 covers 10 bases. V lost 6 bases to trimming and J lost 5 bases; unmatched junction nucleotides: 8. Germline values: CDR1 GTSNPN, CDR2 SVGIG (reference sequence). The CDR3 runs 14 residues. The CDR3 reads CACRGTGVLDTQYF. In DNA form, the CDR3 reads TGTGCCTGCCGCGGGACAGGGGTTTTAGATACGCAGTATTTT. The full variable domain, its missing parts supplied by reference TRBV30 and TRBJ2-3, is SQTIHQWPATLVQPVGSPLSLECTVEGTSNPNLYWYRQAAGRGLQLLFYSVGIGQISSEVPQNLSASRPQDRQFILSSKKLLLSDSGFYLCACRGTGVLDTQYFGPGTRLTVL.

The CDR3 bases are TGTGCCAGCAGCGAGCCGGGACAGGGACCCTGGACATTTGGAAACACCATATATTTT. Translating it yields CASSEPGQGPWTFGNTIYF. This chain connects TRBV7-9 to TRBJ1-3; the match to TRBD1 covers 9 bases. After removal of 5 bases from V and 3 bases from J, the junction contained 17 bases not matched to a gene. Germline loops: CDR1 SEHNR, CDR2 FQNEAQ (reference sequence). The CDR3 contains 19 residues. The full variable domain, in which reference TRBV7-9 and TRBJ1-3 provide the parts outside the CDR3, is DTGVSQNPRHKITKRGQNVTFRCDPISEHNRLYWYRQTLGQGPEFLTYFQNEAQLEKSRLLSDRFSAERPKGSFSTLEIQRTEQGDSAMYLCASSEPGQGPWTFGNTIYFGEGSWLTVV.

CDR3 bases: TGCGCCAGCAGCCTACAGGGGCAAGGCACTGAAGCTTTCTTT. This gives the protein CASSLQGQGTEAFF. The chain uses TRBV5-1 and TRBJ1-1, with 7 bases fitting TRBD1. V shed 4 bases, J shed 4 bases, and the junction held 7 bases outside the gene matches. The germline CDR1 and CDR2 sequences are SGHRS and YFSETQ. The CDR3 sequence is 14 residues long.

J is TRBJ2-3 and V is TRBV19; D not certain. Trimming stripped 2 bases from V and 5 bases from J, with 2 bases between. The CDR3 sequence is 11 residues long. Per the germline V gene, CDR1 is LNHDA and CDR2 is SQIVND (reference sequence). The CDR3 sequence: CASSIQDTQYF. CDR3 DNA sequence: TGTGCCAGTAGTATACAAGATACGCAGTATTTT.

The rearrangement links TRBV21-1 to TRBJ2-7; the table's TRBD1 call for D was not verified on the DNA. TRBV21-1 is tagged as a pseudogene. The CDR3 contains 15 residues. CDR3 in amino acids: CASPGVRTEHYEQYF. In nucleotides, the CDR3 is TGTGCCAGCCCCGGGGTACGGACAGAGCACTACGAGCAGTACTTC.

The chain links TRBV30 to TRBJ1-1; D is undetermined. Germline V lookup: CDR1 GTSNPN, CDR2 SVGIG (reference sequence). V lost 4 bases and J lost 8, with 14 bases in between. This CDR3 has 12 amino acids. CDR3 coding DNA: TGTGCCTGGAAAGAACAGCGACTGGAAGCTTTCTTT. Its translation: CAWKEQRLEAFF.

This chain links TRBV30 with TRBJ2-3; maybe TRBD2 (5 bases). The V end was cut by 4 bases, the J end by 0 bases, with 8 bases between. Looked up from germline, CDR1 is GTSNPN and CDR2 is SVGIG (reference sequence). The CDR3 is made up of 13 amino acids. CDR3 coding DNA: TGTGCCTGGACGCGAGGGAGCACAGATACGCAGTATTTT. The encoded protein is CAWTRGSTDTQYF.

This chain uses TRBV5-1 with TRBJ2-3; D gene unclear. The CDR3 length is 15 residues. CDR1 is SGHRS, CDR2 YFSETQ, per germline. V was shortened by 6 bases and J by 3 bases, with 17 bases between the two germline ends. In DNA form, the CDR3 reads TGCGCCAGCACCCGATCCGGAAGAGAGACAGATACGCAGTATTTT. It yields the protein CASTRSGRETDTQYF.

V usage is TRBV30 and J usage is TRBJ1-1, with D maybe TRBD1 (5 bases). CDR1 is GTSNPN and CDR2 is SVGIG in the germline V gene (reference sequence). The CDR3 is made up of 12 amino acids. V shed 3 bases and J shed 4 bases, with 9 bases lying between them. The CDR3 nucleotides read TGTGCCTGGAGGGGACCGCCCACTGAAGCTTTCTTT. It is translated as CAWRGPPTEAFF.

V gene TRBV5-8 combines with J gene TRBJ1-4; weak D call: TRBD1 (6 bases). This CDR3 is built from 17 residues. Germline V gene sequence: CDR1 SGHTS, CDR2 YDEGEE. V lost 0 bases and J 0 bases, leaving 12 bases between the germline ends. For the CDR3, the DNA is TGTGCCAGCAGCTTGGTCAGGGGTGATGCAACTAATGAAAAACTGTTTTTT. Translating gives CASSLVRGDATNEKLFF.

The rearrangement links TRBV7-9 to TRBJ2-7; 8 nucleotides align to TRBD1. This CDR3 comprises 14 residues. Unmatched junction bases numbered 6, after V lost 1 base and J lost 7 bases. Germline-derived CDR1 and CDR2 are SEHNR and FQNEAQ (reference sequence). CDR3 sequence: CASSLGQGTAEQYF. CDR3 coding DNA: TGTGCCAGCAGCTTAGGACAGGGGACGGCGGAGCAGTACTTC.